The sequence of this T cell receptor (beta chain) was determined in a study of shared clonotypes between healthy human individuals. Trimming removed 5 bases at V and 3 bases at J, with 13 bases between. The CDR3 is 14 residues long. The germline V gene has CDR1 SNHLY and CDR2 FYNNEI. Sequenced by immunoSEQ multiplex PCR; TCRdb stores in-frame clones only, minus some. The sample consists of more than 2,000,000 clones, more than 80% of them appearing once. This chain joins TRBV2 and TRBJ1-1; a weak D match, TRBD1 (6 bases). This TCR derives from a man between 18 and 35 years old in good health. Some clones in this sample may be carry-over from other donors' samples. The specimen was naive CD4+ T cells from PBMCs. The subset: CD45RA+ positively selected. The chain's CDR3 is CASSFSGVHTEAFF. The CDR3 region has the DNA TGTGCCAGCAGTTTCTCAGGGGTGCACACTGAAGCTTTCTTT.